The 29 T cell receptor beta chains presented below share a single source sample, sequenced in a study of blood T cell repertoires in COVID-19. TCRdb's copy holds only in-frame clones and misses some; the assay was immunoSEQ multiplex PCR. There are 85,000 to 100,000 clones in the sample; roughly 88% occur only once, and about 30% lies in the top ten. The sample taken for sequencing was peripheral blood. The source of these receptors is a man aged 50 or older with active or convalescent COVID-19.

The chain combines TRBV24-1 with TRBJ2-3; 10 bases line up with TRBD1. The CDR3 totals 17 residues. Germline trimming cut 4 bases from V and 6 bases from J; bases unmatched to any gene: 12. Looked up from germline, CDR1 is KGHDR and CDR2 is SFDVKD. CDR3 coding DNA: TGTGCCACCAGTGACACCCGGGACAGGGGCACGAGGGATACGCAGTATTTT. This codes for CATSDTRDRGTRDTQYF.

The chain links TRBV10-3 to TRBJ2-3; 11 bases are a match to TRBD2. V gave up 6 bases and J gave up 10 bases; unmatched junction bases: 12. Germline CDR1 and CDR2: ENHRY and SYGVKD. The CDR3 totals 15 residues. The CDR3 nucleotides are TGTGCCATCAGCCCCGGGACTAGCGGACCGGGGGCGCAGTATTTT. Its translation: CAISPGTSGPGAQYF.

V usage is TRBV20-1 and J usage is TRBJ2-3; D is possibly TRBD2 (5 bases). The CDR3 is made up of 13 amino acids. Germline CDR1 and CDR2: DFQATT and SNEGSKA (reference sequence). Trimming cost V 3 bases and J 8 bases, with 15 bases left between them. In DNA, the CDR3 is TGCAGTGCTAGTTATCGGGGTACCGTTACGCAGTATTTT. This translates into CSASYRGTVTQYF.

This rearrangement joins TRBV10-3 to TRBJ1-5; maybe TRBD1 (5 bases). Per germline, CDR1 ENHRY and CDR2 SYGVKD. Trimming removed 0 bases at V and 0 bases at J, with 24 bases between. This CDR3 is built from 21 residues. DNA for the CDR3: TGTGCCATCAGTGAGTCGAGACCTGGGGCAGTCCAAGCATATAGCAATCAGCCCCAGCATTTT. Translation: CAISESRPGAVQAYSNQPQHF.

J is TRBJ2-7 and V is TRBV5-6; possibly TRBD2 for D (5 bases). The CDR3 loop spans 14 amino acids. CDR1 and CDR2 from the germline V gene are SGHDT and YYEEEE. V dropped 0 bases and J dropped 7 bases, with 14 bases sitting between them. CDR3 in amino acids: CASSLVRDLREQYF. CDR3 DNA: TGTGCCAGCAGCTTGGTTCGGGATCTCCGGGAGCAGTACTTC.

The rearrangement uses TRBV11-3 and TRBJ2-3; D is possibly TRBD1 (6 bases). V was pared by 5 bases and J by 4 bases, with 16 bases between. Germline CDR1 reads SGHNT; CDR2 reads YENEEA. This CDR3 spans 15 amino acids. In DNA, the CDR3 is TGTGCCAGCAGCGAGCGACAGGTCTCGGCAGATACGCAGTATTTT. Its translation is CASSERQVSADTQYF.

The CDR3 sequence: CSVEVANEQFF. The DNA of the CDR3 is TGCAGCGTTGAAGTAGCAAATGAGCAGTTCTTC. The chain recombines TRBV29-1 with TRBJ2-1, with D hard to call. Trimming took off 1 base at V and 7 bases at J, with 5 bases between the two ends. The CDR3 runs to 11 residues. Germline CDR1 SQVTM, CDR2 ANQGSEA.

The gene calls are TRBV11-2 and TRBJ2-7; D may be TRBD1 (6 bases). The V end was cut by 1 base, the J end by 1 base, with 8 bases between. Per the germline V gene, CDR1 is SGHAT and CDR2 is FQNNGV. The length of the CDR3 is 14 residues. CDR3 amino acids: CASSLGTGSYEQYF. The CDR3 DNA is TGTGCCAGCAGCTTAGGAACAGGGTCCTACGAGCAGTACTTC.

This clone has only a few counts. CDR3 nucleotides: TGTGCCAGCAGACCCGGGGGACCAACTAATGAAAAACTGTTTTTT. This sequence encodes CASRPGGPTNEKLFF. The chain has TRBV28 and TRBJ1-4; tentative D call: TRBD1 (5 bases). V was cut by 6 bases and J by 0 bases, with 11 bases left in between. Germline V lookup: CDR1 MDHEN, CDR2 SYDVKM. The CDR3 has 15 residues. The full variable domain, with the rest looked up from reference TRBV28 and TRBJ1-4, is DVKVTQSSRYLVKRTGEKVFLECVQDMDHENMFWYRQDPGLGLRLIYFSYDVKMKEKGDIPEGYSVSREKKERFSLILESASTNQTSMYLCASRPGGPTNEKLFFGSGTQLSVL.

The CDR3 DNA reads as TGTGCCAGCATGAGACAGGGCACCTACGAGCAGTACTTC. Translated, it gives CASMRQGTYEQYF. The rearrangement uses TRBV25-1 and TRBJ2-7, with 7 nucleotides matching TRBD1. Germline CDR1 MGHDK, CDR2 SYGVNS. This CDR3 has 13 residues. The V gene end was trimmed by 7 bases and the J gene end by 2 bases; junction bases not matched to a gene: 5.

The CDR3, as DNA: TGTGCCAGCTCACCGGCAGGGCTCTCTGGAAACACCATATATTTT. Amino acid sequence: CASSPAGLSGNTIYF. The chain couples TRBV18 to TRBJ1-3, with D maybe TRBD1 (5 bases). The V and J ends lost 3 bases and 0 bases respectively, with 9 bases between them. Germline V gives CDR1 KGHSH, CDR2 LQKENI. This CDR3 contains 15 residues.

The chain has TRBV6-5 and TRBJ1-3, with TRBD1 as a possible D gene (6 bases). The CDR3 consists of 15 residues. With 6 bases removed from V and 2 bases from J, the gap between germline ends came to 14 bases. Germline CDR1 and CDR2: MNHEY and SVGAGI. The CDR3 sequence: CASRAQGLAGNTIYF. CDR3 DNA sequence: TGTGCCAGCAGAGCACAGGGACTAGCTGGAAACACCATATATTTT.

The chain joins TRBV12-3 or TRBV12-4 to TRBJ1-2; D not certain. Trimming cost V 5 bases and J 4 bases, with 8 bases left between them. The CDR3 loop spans 12 amino acids. DNA of the CDR3: TGTGCCAGCAGTCTAGGCGTCTATGGCTACACCTTC. Its translation: CASSLGVYGYTF.

The chain couples TRBV5-8 to TRBJ2-5, with 7 positions matching TRBD1. CDR3 length: 14 residues. CDR1 is SGHTS and CDR2 is YDEGEE in the germline V gene. V shed 0 bases, J shed 1 base, and the junction held 0 bases outside the gene matches. The DNA of the CDR3 is TGTGCCAGCAGCTTGGACAGGGGCCAAGAGACCCAGTACTTC. Translation: CASSLDRGQETQYF.

About this clone: At one end the junction does not follow the germline gene, possibly because of a read error. The chain carries TRBV5-1 and TRBJ1-3; no clear D. The CDR3 length is 15 residues. Germline assignment: CDR1 SGHRS and CDR2 YFSETQ. CDR3 coding DNA: TGCGCCAGCAGCTTGGTTCCCATCCCTGGAGACACCATATATTTT. As protein: CASSLVPIPGDTIYF.

This clone came up once. The rearrangement links TRBV6-2 or TRBV6-3 to TRBJ2-7; weak D call: TRBD1 (5 bases). V lost 6 bases, J lost 6 bases, and 15 bases lay in between. Germline CDR1 and CDR2: MNHEY and SVGEGT. CDR3 length: 13 residues. For the CDR3, the DNA is TGTGCCAGCAGCCAAGGCAGGGTTGGCGAGCAGTACTTC. This translates into CASSQGRVGEQYF.

In this sample, this clone turned up once. The V call is TRBV29-1, the J call TRBJ1-1; D call uncertain. CDR3 length equals 15 residues. CDR1 and CDR2 (germline): SQVTM, ANQGSEA. V was cut by 0 bases and J by 0 bases, with 11 bases left in between. The CDR3 region has the DNA TGCAGCGTTGAAGACTACCCCGGAGTGAACACTGAAGCTTTCTTT. Residues: CSVEDYPGVNTEAFF.

Sample share makes this clone medium-sized (0.01 to 0.1%). The chain carries TRBV3-1 (or the pseudogene TRBV3-2) and TRBJ2-2; 15 positions agree with TRBD2. This CDR3 is built from 20 residues. CDR1 is LGHDT, CDR2 YNNKEL, per germline (reference sequence). V dropped 2 bases and J dropped 2; count of bases not matched to a gene: 9. CDR3 sequence reads: CASSQLLGLAGGKNTGELFF. DNA of the CDR3: TGTGCCAGCAGCCAACTCCTGGGACTAGCGGGGGGAAAAAACACCGGGGAGCTGTTTTTT.

V and J are TRBV27 and TRBJ1-5; the D is unclear. Trimming took 5 bases from V and 3 from J, leaving 8 bases between them. Germline V gene data show CDR1 as MNHEY and CDR2 as SMNVEV (reference sequence). The CDR3 contains 13 residues. CDR3 DNA: TGTGCCAGCAGTCCGCAGTACAATCAGCCCCAGCATTTT. Protein product: CASSPQYNQPQHF.

The gene calls are TRBV6-4 and TRBJ2-1; 14 positions agree with TRBD2. Germline CDR1 MRHNA, CDR2 SNTAGT. This CDR3 region has 15 residues. Losses at the gene ends were 2 bases for V and 12 bases for J; bases not matched to a gene: 6. CDR3 residues: CASSDGTSGRLGQFF. The CDR3 DNA sequence: TGTGCCAGCAGTGACGGGACTAGCGGGAGACTCGGGCAGTTCTTC.

The chain employs TRBV12-3 or TRBV12-4 and TRBJ1-5; D gene uncertain. V was clipped by 5 bases and J by 2 bases, with 7 bases between them. The CDR3 spans 13 residues. In DNA, the CDR3 is TGTGCCAGCAGTCCAGGTGGCAATCAGCCCCAGCATTTT. It is translated as CASSPGGNQPQHF.

The V gene is TRBV6-1, the J gene TRBJ1-5; no clear D gene. Germline CDR1 and CDR2: MNHNS and SASEGT. CDR3 length: 13 amino acids. V lost 3 bases and J lost 7, with 10 bases in between. This CDR3 reads CASSDRQAQPQHF. CDR3 bases: TGTGCCAGCAGTGACCGCCAAGCACAGCCCCAGCATTTT.

This clone was detected a few times. The gene calls are TRBV14 and TRBJ1-2; TRBD1 aligns across 10 bases. The V segment lost 2 bases and the J segment 4 bases; nucleotides outside the gene matches: 7. The CDR3 is 16 amino acids. Germline CDR1 is SGHDN and CDR2 is FVKESK. The CDR3: CASSQTRTGGTYGYTF. CDR3 nucleotides: TGTGCCAGCAGCCAAACACGGACAGGGGGGACCTATGGCTACACCTTC.

The chain couples TRBV28 to TRBJ1-2; TRBD1 agrees at 7 bases. The germline gives CDR1 MDHEN, CDR2 SYDVKM. This CDR3 comprises 14 residues. Trimming took 5 bases from V and 8 from J; bases not matched to a gene: 11. CDR3 residues: CASSPTGALYGYTF. The DNA for the CDR3 is TGTGCCAGCAGTCCAACAGGGGCATTGTACGGCTACACCTTC.

The rearrangement links TRBV27 to TRBJ2-1; 14 nucleotides match TRBD2. Germline CDR1 reads MNHEY; CDR2 reads SMNVEV (reference sequence). The CDR3 covers 18 residues. Unmatched junction bases numbered 11, after V lost 4 bases and J lost 6 bases. The CDR3 loop reads CASSSTSGRDLGVNEQFF. DNA of the CDR3: TGTGCCAGCAGTTCGACTAGCGGGAGGGACTTAGGGGTCAATGAGCAGTTCTTC.

The chain carries TRBV5-1 and TRBJ1-4; D gene uncertain. Germline V CDR1 and CDR2: SGHRS, YFSETQ. Trimming cost V 3 bases and J 7 bases, with 13 bases left between them. The CDR3 extends over 14 amino acids. The CDR3 region is CASSSVGSGEKLFF. The CDR3 DNA follows: TGCGCCAGCAGCTCCGTGGGTTCGGGTGAAAAACTGTTTTTT.

V usage is TRBV7-2 and J usage is TRBJ2-2; 7 bases are shared with TRBD1. CDR3 size: 13 residues. Germline loops: CDR1 SGHTA, CDR2 FQGNSA. Trimming removed 5 bases from V and 7 bases from J; junction bases left unmatched: 4. CDR3 nucleotides: TGTGCCAGCAGCCAAAGGACAGGCGGGGAGCTGTTTTTT. It codes for CASSQRTGGELFF.

V gene TRBV23-1 combines with J gene TRBJ1-6; maybe TRBD1 (6 bases). TRBV23-1 is reported as an ORF; its role is uncertain. The CDR3 is 14 amino acids. Trimming pared 0 bases from V and 7 bases from J, leaving 7 bases between. The CDR3 coding sequence is TGCGCCAGCAGTCAATCCGGGACAAATTCACCCCTCCACTTT. This sequence encodes CASSQSGTNSPLHF.

The chain links TRBV2 to TRBJ1-5; TRBD1 agrees at 10 bases. CDR3 size: 13 residues. V shed 6 bases, J shed 5 bases, and the junction held 1 base outside the gene matches. CDR1 and CDR2 from the germline V gene are SNHLY and FYNNEI. As DNA, the CDR3 is TGTGCCAGCAGGACAGGGGGCGATCAGCCCCAGCATTTT. It translates to CASRTGGDQPQHF. The whole variable domain, remainder taken from reference TRBV2 and TRBJ1-5, is EPEVTQTPSHQVTQMGQEVILRCVPISNHLYFYWYRQILGQKVEFLVSFYNNEISEKSEIFDDQFSVERPDGSNFTLKIRSTKLEDSAMYFCASRTGGDQPQHFGDGTRLSIL.